What follows describes a single TCR beta chain. This sample was taken from a study of blood T cell repertoires in COVID-19. Study-wide context: Spain, Italy and the United States supplied samples that represented acute and convalescent COVID-19. T cells, B-cell-depleted T cells, or PBMCs provided the cDNA or gDNA that served as material.

The assay was immunoSEQ multiplex PCR, and TCRdb's table has in-frame clones only and misses some. Of 310,000 or so clones detected, almost 90% appear once; the ten largest clones hold around 10%. V was clipped by 4 bases and J by 5 bases; unmatched bases: 22. The CDR3 has 19 residues. CDR1 is SGHDT and CDR2 is YYEEEE in the germline V gene. The rearrangement joins TRBV5-6 to TRBJ2-7; TRBD1 matches 9 bases. The TCR comes from a woman in her thirties with COVID-19, enrolled during active disease. The material sequenced was peripheral blood. This chain's CDR3 is CASSGLGTGTGIQSDEQYF. CDR3 bases: TGTGCCAGCAGCGGTCTAGGCACCGGGACAGGGATTCAAAGCGACGAGCAGTACTTC. The entire variable domain, with the rest obtained from reference TRBV5-6 and TRBJ2-7, is as follows: DAGVTQSPTHLIKTRGQQVTLRCSPKSGHDTVSWYQQALGQGPQFIFQYYEEEERQRGNFPDRFSGHQFPNYSSELNVNALLLGDSALYLCASSGLGTGTGIQSDEQYFGPGTRLTVT.